The source of this T cell receptor beta chain is a study of beta chain features in type 1 diabetes. Study summary: The patients were much like the healthy donors in age, gender and cell yields. Study-wide results and limits: Healthy donors had naive, central memory and Treg TCRB repertoires that appeared less similar than those seen among patients. Highly expressing activated T cells could be over-counted with a cDNA template. When Type 1 diabetes patients were examined, their TCRB CDR3s proved moderately but significantly shorter in all four CD4+ subsets.

Remarks on this clone: Its cognate antigen is unknown.

This CDR3 region has 14 residues. The germline gives CDR1 MDHEN, CDR2 SYDVKM. After removal of 5 bases from V and 10 bases from J, the junction contained 9 bases not matched to a gene. Sorted populations were all over 95% pure. Every isolated RNA sample was fully reverse transcribed, so sequencing captured expressed TCRB transcripts. The protocol was immunoSEQ multiplex PCR, while the TCRdb copy is restricted to in-frame clones and leaves out a portion. This sample has approximately 170,000 clones; about 7.8% occur once, and the top ten carry around 0.9%. Sequencing used central memory CD4+ T cells from blood. This sequence was found in a woman between 40 and 55 years old with type 1 diabetes. This chain links TRBV28 with TRBJ2-3, with TRBD1 matching 10 bases. CDR3 sequence (DNA): TGTGCCAGCAGTCCGACAGGGGGCACAGTGGCGCAGTATTTT. Amino acids: CASSPTGGTVAQYF.